This is a list of T cell receptor beta chains from one sample in a study of Ad26.COV2.S vaccination and SARS-CoV-2 variants. The protocol was immunoSEQ multiplex PCR, while the TCRdb copy is restricted to in-frame clones and leaves out a portion. Of 400,000 to 450,000 clones listed, around nine tenths are singletons. The sample in question was peripheral blood, obtained in a trial of Ad26.COV2.S vaccine versus placebo. The source of these receptors is a person aged 18-60 years who received the Ad26.COV2.S COVID-19 vaccine or a placebo. CDR3s include the opening cysteine and the closing phenylalanine or tryptophan. D genes are given only for firm matches. Only some rows state a clone size, as once, few, many or a class for expanded clones.

>.|TRBJ2-2|TRBV18|.
TGTGCCAGCTCACGAGACAGTAACACCGGGGAGCTGTTTTTT
CASSRDSNTGELFF
>.|TRBJ1-3|TRBV3-1/TRBV3-2|.
TGTGCCAGCAGCCAAGGAGGGGCCGTGGCTGGAAACACCATATATTTT
CASSQGGAVAGNTIYF
>.|TRBJ2-4|TRBV7-9|.
TGTGCCAGCAGCCATCTACGGGACGGGAAAGACATTCAGTACTTC
CASSHLRDGKDIQYF
>.|TRBJ1-6|TRBV27|.
TGTGCCAGCAGTTTACTGGGTTCACCCCTCCACTTT
CASSLLGSPLHF
>.|TRBJ1-2|TRBV20-1|.
TGCAGCGCCTTGCTCTATGGCTACACCTTC
CSALLYGYTF
>.|TRBJ2-4|TRBV6-5|.
TGTGCCAGCAGTTCCCCCAGGGACATTCAGTACTTC
CASSSPRDIQYF
>TRBD2|TRBJ2-2|TRBV14|once
TGTGCCAGCAGACTAGCGGGTTTGACCGGGGAGCTGTTTTTT
CASRLAGLTGELFF
>.|TRBJ2-1|TRBV5-4|.
TGTGCCAGCAGCTTGATCTACAATGAGCAGTTCTTC
CASSLIYNEQFF
>.|TRBJ2-7|TRBV7-9|.
TGTGCCAGCAGCTTCTCCAGGGACGAGCAGTACTTC
CASSFSRDEQYF
>.|TRBJ2-7|TRBV21-1|.
TGTGCCAGCAGCGGATCCGAGGGACTGAAATCCTACGAGCAGTACTTC
CASSGSEGLKSYEQYF
>TRBD2|TRBJ2-1|TRBV3-1/TRBV3-2|.
TGTGCCAGCAGCCTTAGGGAGGGGAATGAGCAGTTCTTC
CASSLREGNEQFF